Below are 6 T cell receptor beta chains sequenced from a single sample in a study of vaccination and CD4 T cells after COVID-19. Cultured CD4+ T-cell DNA underwent Oncomine TCR Beta short-read sequencing. In this case, cultured CD4+ T cells provided the extracted genomic DNA. A single record per CDR3 protein comes from TCRdb applying MiXCR to the PCR reads. The sample includes over 8,500 distinct CDR3 sequences, about 28% of them seen just once. The treatment is: roughly 10-day PBMC culture with coronavirus spike peptide pools or control peptides (ViraFEST assay). During the years 2011-2018, before the COVID-19 pandemic, the unexposed donor's CD4+ T cells were collected. The antigens these receptors bind are not known. Sequencing was carried out using CD4+ T cells from blood, cultured in vitro. The receptors were gathered from a human donor in good health.

The chain carries TRBV24-1 and TRBJ2-1; TRBD2 is a possible D gene (5 bases). The CDR3 covers 16 residues. Germline CDR1 is KGHDR and CDR2 is SFDVKD. Trimming took 2 bases from V and 1 from J, leaving 11 bases between them. The chain's CDR3 is CATSDSGSLSYNEQFF. The DNA of the CDR3 is TGTGCCACCAGTGATTCGGGGTCCCTTTCCTACAATGAGCAGTTCTTC.

This clonotype was picked up one time. In nucleotides, the CDR3 is TGTGCCAGCAGCCGGGACAGGGTGGCCTATGGCTACACCTTC. It translates to CASSRDRVAYGYTF. The chain carries TRBV12-3 or TRBV12-4 and TRBJ1-2; 9 bases are shared with TRBD1. V lost 6 bases, J lost 4 bases, and 6 bases stayed unmatched. This CDR3 is 14 amino acids long.

This chain uses TRBV24-1 with TRBJ1-1, with D possibly TRBD1 on 5 matching bases. CDR1 is KGHDR, CDR2 SFDVKD, per germline. This CDR3 comprises 12 residues. V dropped 4 bases and J dropped 12 bases, with 14 bases sitting between them. CDR3 amino acids: CATSEAGTLPFF. The CDR3 nucleotides read TGTGCCACCAGTGAGGCCGGGACGCTTCCTTTCTTT.

The V call is TRBV30, the J call TRBJ2-7, with D maybe TRBD2 (6 bases). V dropped 3 bases and J dropped 2 bases, with 17 bases sitting between them. CDR3 length: 15 amino acids. CDR1 GTSNPN and CDR2 SVGIG come from the germline V gene (reference sequence). The CDR3: CAWRDHTSSPYEQYF. In nucleotides, the CDR3 is TGTGCCTGGAGGGACCATACTAGCAGCCCCTACGAGCAGTACTTC.

This chain joins TRBV7-2 and TRBJ1-3, with D possibly TRBD1 on 5 matching bases. V was shortened by 4 bases and J by 4 bases, with 11 bases between the two germline ends. Germline-derived CDR1 and CDR2 are SGHTA and FQGNSA. CDR3 size: 14 residues. CDR3 coding DNA: TGTGCCAGCAGCTCTAATCAGGGCGGAAACACCATATATTTT. Amino acids: CASSSNQGGNTIYF. Looking up the rest from reference TRBV7-2 and TRBJ1-3 gives the full variable domain: GAGVSQSPSNKVTEKGKDVELRCDPISGHTALYWYRQSLGQGLEFLIYFQGNSAPDKSGLPSDRFSAERTGGSVSTLTIQRTQQEDSAVYLCASSSNQGGNTIYFGEGSWLTVV.

This clonotype appeared a few times. The V call is TRBV6-2 or TRBV6-3, the J call TRBJ1-1; the D is unclear. This CDR3 has 13 amino acids. V was clipped by 4 bases and J by 3 bases, with 9 bases between them. Germline V gene sequence: CDR1 MNHEY, CDR2 SVGEGT. CDR3 nucleotides: TGTGCCAGCAGTTCGTTGGGATACACTGAAGCTTTCTTT. Translated: CASSSLGYTEAFF.